Included here is one T cell receptor (beta chain) sequence, with context. What it binds is unknown. Germline V lookup: CDR1 ENHRY, CDR2 SYGVKD. Germline trimming cut 6 bases from V and 8 bases from J; bases unmatched to any gene: 6. There are 14 residues in the CDR3. Diagnosis rested on symptoms, serum thyroxine and TRAb, thyroid ultrasound, and orbital computed tomography. The investigators amplified TCR beta CDR3 regions from RNA transcripts. TCR CDR3 underwent first-round RT-PCR with the HTBI primer set. TCRdb itself ran the multiplex PCR reads through MiXCR, one entry per CDR3 protein. The repertoire holds more than 550,000 distinct CDR3 sequences, with about 45% as singletons. The sample originates from a study of T cells in Graves' hyperthyroidism and ophthalmopathy. Notes on the study in general: Ophthalmopathy was identified by the model a median 6.5 months ahead of onset. Expanded thyroid clonotypes (above 0.001) were mostly also found in blood.

The chain carries TRBV10-3 and TRBJ1-6; 8 bases match TRBD1. The receptor comes from an adult man with Graves' disease, either hyperthyroidism or ophthalmopathy (not recorded which). Sequencing was carried out using peripheral blood or thyroid tissue (not recorded which). CDR3 amino acids: CAIRGTGEYSPLHF. The CDR3 nucleotides are TGTGCCATCAGAGGGACAGGAGAATATTCACCCCTCCACTTT.